This T cell receptor beta chain stems from a study of monozygotic twins with inflammatory bowel disease. This CDR3 is 15 amino acids long. CDR1 is SGHDT, CDR2 YYEEEE, per germline. TCRalpha along with TCRbeta cDNA was subjected to two nested PCRs lasting roughly 17 and 9 cycles. Using the 5' RACE reads, TCRdb records one entry per CDR3 protein without DNA. The sample totals about 380,000 distinct CDR3 sequences; its top ten clones hold 2.5% to 3%. Points from the study as a whole: Lower TCRbeta diversity (inverse Simpson) was seen in IBD patients than in healthy co-twins. Data gave no support to a single strong signal or clonotype associated with IBD.

Remarks on this clonotype: Its antigen is not known.

What was sequenced was blood. This chain links TRBV5-6 with TRBJ2-1; TCRdb returns TRBD2, unconfirmable since there is no DNA. This receptor was identified in a human donor with ulcerative colitis or Crohn's disease, or a healthy co-twin of an affected twin (not recorded which). The CDR3 protein is CASSLGLAGGSWQFF.